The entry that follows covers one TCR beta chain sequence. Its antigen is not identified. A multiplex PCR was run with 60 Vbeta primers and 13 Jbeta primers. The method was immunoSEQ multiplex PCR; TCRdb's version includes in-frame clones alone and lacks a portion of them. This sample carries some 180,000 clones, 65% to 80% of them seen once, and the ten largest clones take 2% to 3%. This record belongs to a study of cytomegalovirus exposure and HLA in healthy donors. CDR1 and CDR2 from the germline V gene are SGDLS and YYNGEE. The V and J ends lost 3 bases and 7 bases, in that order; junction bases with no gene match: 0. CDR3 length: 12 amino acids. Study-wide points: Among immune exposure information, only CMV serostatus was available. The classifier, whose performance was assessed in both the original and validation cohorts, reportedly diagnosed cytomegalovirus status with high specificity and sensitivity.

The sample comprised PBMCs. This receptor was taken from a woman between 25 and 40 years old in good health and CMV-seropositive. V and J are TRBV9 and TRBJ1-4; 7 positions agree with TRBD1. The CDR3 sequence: CASSGQGEKLFF. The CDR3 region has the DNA TGTGCCAGCAGCGGACAGGGTGAAAAACTGTTTTTT. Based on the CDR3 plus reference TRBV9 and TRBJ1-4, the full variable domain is DSGVTQTPKHLITATGQRVTLRCSPRSGDLSVYWYQQSLDQGLQFLIQYYNGEERAKGNILERFSAQQFPDLHSELNLSSLELGDSALYFCASSGQGEKLFFGSGTQLSVL.